This T cell receptor beta chain was found in a study of blood T cell repertoires in COVID-19. Study information: Italy, Spain and the United States were the sources of the convalescent and acute COVID-19 samples. In each case, the material was cDNA or gDNA derived from T cells, B-cell-depleted T cells, or PBMCs.

This CDR3 spans 13 amino acids. The ends were cut back, 9 bases at V and 4 bases at J, with 13 bases in the middle. Germline lookup yields CDR1 SNHLY and CDR2 FYNNEI. Original methodology: How many nucleated cells were present was estimated from reference gene primer amplification. Produced via immunoSEQ multiplex PCR; TCRdb's table is partial and in-frame only. V, J and clone size are taken as reported in that table, and D and trimming were inferred from the DNA itself. This sample has some 200,000 clones, with approximately 84% found just once. Sequencing was performed on peripheral blood. This TCR was recovered from a man aged 45-60 years with acute or convalescent COVID-19. The chain uses TRBV2 and TRBJ2-1, with D possibly being TRBD1 (5 bases). CDR3 protein: CASDRSRYNEQFF. The CDR3, as DNA: TGTGCCAGTGACAGATCCCGGTACAATGAGCAGTTCTTC.